The present TCR beta chain was sequenced within a study of blood T cell repertoires in COVID-19 (dated by TCRdb to about 2020). The study in broad terms: Samples from collaborators originated in the United States, Italy and Spain and spanned both the acute and convalescent phases of COVID-19. The samples were drawn from two sources: the first 160 participants of the ongoing ImmuneRACE study, and fewer than 1,500 subjects contributed by 6 global collaborators. Nearly every sample came with metadata listing a de-identified subject ID, COVID-19 status, age in years and sex. The repertoires were released in a freely available public database meant as a resource for research on the immune response to SARS-CoV-2. HLA class I and class II types, where available, came from metadata supplied by the sample provider rather than from assay-based typing. The material from the prospective study consisted of cDNA or gDNA derived from T cells, B-cell-depleted T cells, or PBMCs. The dataset comprised deeply sampled blood TCRbeta repertoires from subjects exposed to, actively infected with, or recovered from COVID-19. Study-level results and caveats: How much clinical and demographic metadata was included differed by source and by participant, and the metadata was provided uncurated.

With respect to this clone: What this receptor recognizes is not known. Base qualities are missing; no much larger clone stands one base away.

TCRbeta CDR3 regions were amplified from genomic DNA by means of the immunoSEQ Assay, a bias-controlled multiplex PCR. The authors processed their data as follows. Within the assay, amplification of reference gene primers was used to estimate how many nucleated cells each sample contained. To quantify the absolute abundance of each unique TCRbeta CDR3 rearrangement, sequence reads were collapsed and filtered. For each sample, productive Simpson clonality was calculated by taking the square root of Simpson's diversity index across productive rearrangements. Here the immuneACCESS table is served through TCRdb, limited to in-frame sequences with V and J called. Missing clones are a known gap in these copies; in checked studies unresolved V genes cover under half, and the rest lacks a known reason. V and J calls and clone size are copied from that table; D and trimming were computed from the DNA. For this sample there are approximately 59,000 clones; more than 80% appear just once. The ten largest clones add up to under 40% of the sample.

At one collaborating source in Seattle, patients were enrolled during active infection and were followed longitudinally through the course of disease. Each collaborating institution followed its own protocols to collect whole blood in K2EDTA tubes. For TCRbeta analysis, collaborator samples were shipped as frozen whole blood, as isolated PBMCs, or as DNA extracted from either sample type. The CDR3 spans 12 residues, from the cysteine through the phenylalanine. CDR3 DNA is the only sequence kept; it has 36 bases, read in frame from the first base. The germline V gene (reference sequence) yields LNHDA for CDR1 and SQIVND for CDR2. A distance of 9 bases separates the germline ends of V and J, which lose 2 bases and 8 bases respectively.

The chain is encoded by TRBV19 joined to TRBJ1-1; no D segment can be confidently identified. The clonotype originates from a man in his 60s with COVID-19, enrolled during active disease. The sample comprised peripheral blood. The nucleotide sequence reads as follows: TGTGCCAGTAGTATATCACAGTCGGAAGCTTTCTTT. The resulting protein is CASSISQSEAFF. The variable domain in full, with residues beyond the CDR3 obtained from the reference TRBV19 and TRBJ1-1 genes, is DGGITQSPKYLFRKEGQNVTLSCEQNLNHDAMYWYRQDPGQGLRLIYYSQIVNDFQKGDIAEGYSVSREKKESFPLTVTSAQKNPTAFYLCASSISQSEAFFGQGTRLTVV.